Listed below are T cell receptor beta chains from one sample, sequenced in a study of tumor and adjacent non-tumor tissue in lung cancer. MiXCR was run by TCRdb on the multiplex PCR reads, yielding one entry per CDR3 protein. The data contain fewer than 90,000 distinct CDR3 sequences, around 76% of them seen just once; the ten biggest clones take up roughly 22%. The sequencing sample was made of distant non-tumor lung tissue. These receptor sequences come from a woman aged 45 to 65 with non-small cell lung cancer. Each CDR3 is given without its conserved first and last residue. D genes are given only for firm matches. A row's size may be missing; if present it is once, few, many or a size class.

j_gene	v_gene	d_gene	abundance	CDR3aa
TRBJ2-7	TRBV6-5	NA	NA	ASSTRGVARGYYEQH
TRBJ1-1	TRBV20-1	TRBD1	NA	RAPRTGGMNTEAF
TRBJ2-3	TRBV29-1	TRBD2	NA	SVNGLAGGVDTQY
TRBJ1-1	TRBV5-4	NA	NA	TSSRTGTEVF
TRBJ2-4	TRBV29-1	NA	NA	IVEVAWGFFKNIQY
TRBJ1-1	TRBV4-1	NA	medium-sized	ASSLFAYTEAF
TRBJ2-1	TRBV14	NA	NA	ARSLMTSHNGQF
TRBJ2-1	TRBV7-3	TRBD1	NA	ASSSPPGTGGYNEQF
TRBJ1-3	TRBV4-1	NA	NA	TSSQAGGYGAGNTIY
TRBJ2-2	TRBV12-3/TRBV12-4	NA	NA	ASREREWTGELF
TRBJ2-1	TRBV4-1	NA	NA	VSNQALALNEQF
TRBJ2-2	TRBV4-1	NA	NA	TSREAAVELF
TRBJ2-7	TRBV29-1	NA	NA	TVAVGRGTEQY
TRBJ2-3	TRBV4-1	NA	NA	AGSQDGATDTQY
TRBJ1-2	TRBV7-9	NA	NA	ASSLGVRDTGDYGHT
TRBJ2-3	TRBV11-2	TRBD1	many	ASSPGQAYIDTQY
TRBJ1-2	TRBV11-1	NA	few	ASSLCAEGDYGYT
TRBJ1-1	TRBV5-6	TRBD1	NA	SRSLGDRGTEAF
TRBJ2-7	TRBV28	TRBD1	NA	ASSLMGGTGTYEEY
TRBJ1-5	TRBV7-8	NA	NA	ASRPERNQPQH
TRBJ2-1	TRBV11-2	NA	NA	SSSLEVANEQF
TRBJ2-1	TRBV6-6	TRBD2	NA	ASSSSGSLNELF
TRBJ2-1	TRBV24-1	NA	NA	ATSESRGNNEQF
TRBJ2-3	TRBV4-1	TRBD1	NA	ASRQDGQGTDKQY
TRBJ2-6	TRBV6-1	NA	NA	ASGGTTSGVNVLA
TRBJ2-3	TRBV9	TRBD1	many	ASSDRQGGIDTQY
TRBJ1-5	TRBV6-2/TRBV6-3	NA	NA	VSGFSCTTQPQH